This T cell receptor (beta chain) was obtained from a study of OX40 agonist ivuxolimab in advanced cancers. The assay was immunoSEQ multiplex PCR, and TCRdb's table has in-frame clones only and misses some. The sample lists about 100,000 clones, approximately 90% seen once, with approximately 1.2% in the top ten. Turning to this clone: Its cognate antigen is unknown.

Study-wide findings and caveats: Nonresponders included some who also had low normalized T-cell clonal expansion.

V dropped 4 bases and J dropped 0; count of bases not matched to a gene: 5. The germline V gene encodes CDR1 SGHKS and CDR2 YYEKEE (reference sequence). The CDR3 runs to 16 residues. The sequences come from CD4+ or CD8+ T cells sorted from blood, collected in a trial of the OX40 agonist ivuxolimab. The sequence derives from an adult with an advanced solid tumor such as melanoma, head and neck, liver or kidney cancer. The V and J genes are TRBV5-5 and TRBJ1-4; 8 nucleotides match TRBD1. As DNA, the CDR3 is TGTGCCAGCAGCCGGGACAGGTCTGCAACTAATGAAAAACTGTTTTTT. Translated, it gives CASSRDRSATNEKLFF.